Shown below are 5 T cell receptor beta chains from a single sample sequenced in a study of CD8 T cells in Susac syndrome. The RNA input was roughly 0.45 to 1 ug, and it was reverse transcribed with random hexamers. TCRdb re-called the immunoSEQ multiplex PCR reads with MiXCR, one entry per CDR3 protein. Counted here are 95,000 to 150,000 distinct CDR3 sequences, about 94% occurring once; the ten biggest clones make up about 0.29%. The sequenced material came from CD8+ T cells from PBMCs. Source of these receptors: a human donor with Susac syndrome.

This clonotype was seen a single time. The rearrangement joins TRBV25-1 to TRBJ1-2; D remains unclear. V lost 1 base and J 4 bases, leaving 10 bases between the germline ends. Germline V gene sequence: CDR1 MGHDK, CDR2 SYGVNS. CDR3 length: 14 amino acids. The CDR3 DNA reads TGTGCCAGCAGTGAATTGGGAAGGGTCTATGGCTACACCTTC. As protein: CASSELGRVYGYTF.

The V and J genes are TRBV20-1 and TRBJ2-1; D not resolved. Trimming stripped 7 bases from V and 7 bases from J, with 17 bases between. Germline V gene data show CDR1 as DFQATT and CDR2 as SNEGSKA (reference sequence). This CDR3 comprises 13 residues. CDR3 sequence (DNA): TGCAGTGGTAAAGAAGTATGGCGGAATGAGCAGTTCTTC. Its protein product is CSGKEVWRNEQFF.

The chain joins TRBV6-5 to TRBJ2-7; 9 bases align to TRBD1. The length of the CDR3 is 17 residues. Germline trimming cut 0 bases from V and 3 bases from J; bases unmatched to any gene: 9. CDR1 is MNHEY, CDR2 SVGAGI, per germline. DNA for the CDR3: TGTGCCAGCAGTTACTCTTCCAAGGACAGGGGTGGCTACGAGCAGTACTTC. Protein: CASSYSSKDRGGYEQYF.

The J gene is TRBJ1-6, the V gene TRBV9, with D perhaps matching TRBD1 (6 bases). Germline CDR1 and CDR2: SGDLS and YYNGEE. The CDR3 sequence is 15 residues long. Trimming took off 0 bases at V and 4 bases at J, with 8 bases between the two ends. For the CDR3, the DNA is TGTGCCAGCAGCGTAGGGACAGAATATAATTCACCCCTCCACTTT. Its translation: CASSVGTEYNSPLHF.

The rearrangement uses TRBV29-1 and TRBJ2-1; 7 nucleotides align to TRBD2. The trim removed 3 bases at V and 4 bases at J, leaving 6 bases unmatched. This CDR3 contains 14 residues. CDR1 is SQVTM, CDR2 ANQGSEA, per germline. The chain's CDR3 is CSVEDRGVYNEQFF. As DNA, the CDR3 is TGCAGCGTTGAGGATCGGGGGGTATACAATGAGCAGTTCTTC.